This passage covers 10 T cell receptor beta chains from one sample sequenced in a study of identical twins. One entry per CDR3 protein, called by TCRdb with MiXCR from the 5' RACE reads. The sample lists roughly 720,000 distinct CDR3 sequences, around a sixth occurring once. A further study also used this sample, focusing on T cells expressing NK-cell markers.

Material for sequencing was PBMCs. The receptors come from a young woman in good health.

This chain links TRBV25-1 with TRBJ2-2, with D unresolved. The V gene's germline CDR1 is MGHDK and CDR2 SYGVNS. Trimming shortened V by 7 bases and J by 10 bases, and 10 bases separated the two germline ends. The CDR3 totals 11 residues. The CDR3 nucleotides are TGTGCCAGCAAGTTAGGTGCGGAGCTGTTTTTT. Protein sequence: CASKLGAELFF.

This clonotype was counted a single time. V is TRBV10-3 and J is TRBJ2-1; possibly TRBD2 for D (5 bases). The CDR3 extends over 11 amino acids. Germline CDR1 is ENHRY and CDR2 is SYGVKD. V lost 5 bases and J 10 bases, leaving 9 bases between the germline ends. The CDR3 region has the DNA TGTGCCATCAGTACCGGGGTAGAGCAGTTCTTC. Protein sequence: CAISTGVEQFF.

A few counts support this clonotype. The chain couples TRBV20-1 to TRBJ2-1; TRBD2 aligns across 11 bases. The ends lost 0 bases at V and 8 bases at J; junction bases unmatched: 6. Germline loops: CDR1 DFQATT, CDR2 SNEGSKA (reference sequence). CDR3 length: 15 amino acids. CDR3: CSARETSGRGDEQFF. The CDR3 DNA sequence: TGCAGTGCTAGAGAAACTAGCGGGAGAGGGGATGAGCAGTTCTTC.

This clonotype was counted a few times. The chain recombines TRBV29-1 with TRBJ2-5; D gene uncertain. V shed 6 bases and J shed 4 bases, with 15 bases lying between them. The CDR3 length is 13 residues. From germline, CDR1 is SQVTM and CDR2 ANQGSEA. The CDR3 DNA reads TGCAGCGTCGATATCGTGCTTGGAGAGACCCAGTACTTC. Amino acids: CSVDIVLGETQYF.

The V gene is TRBV25-1, the J gene TRBJ1-4, with TRBD1 as a possible D gene (6 bases). The CDR3 sequence is 14 residues long. Germline CDR1 MGHDK, CDR2 SYGVNS. Trimming shortened V by 5 bases and J by 5 bases, and 12 bases separated the two germline ends. The CDR3 sequence is CASSRAGANEKLFF. The DNA for the CDR3 is TGTGCCAGCAGTCGGGCAGGGGCAAATGAAAAACTGTTTTTT.

V is TRBV13 and J is TRBJ1-5, with D hard to call. The germline CDR1 and CDR2 sequences are PRHDT and FYEKMQ (reference sequence). This CDR3 is built from 15 residues. V was trimmed by 5 bases and J by 9 bases, leaving 20 bases between them. In DNA, the CDR3 is TGTGCCAGCAGCCGCCGGTCACAGCCTCAGCGGCCCCAGCATTTT. It is translated as CASSRRSQPQRPQHF.

The chain links TRBV12-3 or TRBV12-4 to TRBJ2-7; D remains ambiguous. V was cut by 3 bases and J by 5 bases, with 11 bases left in between. This CDR3 has 13 residues. CDR3 protein: CASSFNRVHEQYF. CDR3 nucleotide sequence: TGTGCCAGCAGTTTTAATAGGGTCCACGAGCAGTACTTC.

Only a few counts were recorded for this clonotype. The genes are TRBV5-6 and TRBJ1-5; D unresolved. CDR1 SGHDT and CDR2 YYEEEE come from the germline V gene. Trimming stripped 3 bases from V and 10 bases from J, with 11 bases between. CDR3 size: 12 residues. The CDR3 bases are TGTGCCAGCAGCTATGGAGGGCATCCCCAGCATTTT. Residues: CASSYGGHPQHF.

The chain couples TRBV20-1 to TRBJ1-1; D is unclear. Trimming removed 1 base from V and 5 bases from J, with 8 bases in between. Germline CDR1 DFQATT, CDR2 SNEGSKA (reference sequence). This CDR3 has 12 amino acids. CDR3 in amino acids: CSARVGITEAFF. The CDR3 nucleotides are TGCAGTGCTAGAGTAGGTATAACTGAAGCTTTCTTT.

This clonotype was observed a few times. This chain uses TRBV10-3 with TRBJ2-5, with a possible D match to TRBD2 (7 bases). Trimming cost V 2 bases and J 5 bases, with 12 bases left between them. The germline gives CDR1 ENHRY, CDR2 SYGVKD. The CDR3 totals 14 residues. The CDR3: CAISEGGGMETQYF. In DNA form, the CDR3 reads TGTGCCATCAGTGAGGGCGGGGGCATGGAGACCCAGTACTTC.